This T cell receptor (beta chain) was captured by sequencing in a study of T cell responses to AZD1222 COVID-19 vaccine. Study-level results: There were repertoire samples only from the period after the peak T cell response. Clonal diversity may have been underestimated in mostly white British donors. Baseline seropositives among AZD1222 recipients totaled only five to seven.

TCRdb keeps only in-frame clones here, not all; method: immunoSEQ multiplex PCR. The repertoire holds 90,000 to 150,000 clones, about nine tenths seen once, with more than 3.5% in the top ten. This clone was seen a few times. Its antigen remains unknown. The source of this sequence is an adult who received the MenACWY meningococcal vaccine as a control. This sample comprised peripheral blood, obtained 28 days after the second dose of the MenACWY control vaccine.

The DNA of the CDR3 is TGTGCCAGCAGTGAATCCGGGGAGGTGCACATTCAGTACTTC. This encodes CASSESGEVHIQYF. V usage is TRBV2 and J usage is TRBJ2-4, with D maybe TRBD2 (6 bases). The CDR3 loop spans 14 amino acids. Germline V gene lookup returns CDR1 SNHLY and CDR2 FYNNEI. Deletions cut 2 bases from V and 8 bases from J, with 13 bases between.